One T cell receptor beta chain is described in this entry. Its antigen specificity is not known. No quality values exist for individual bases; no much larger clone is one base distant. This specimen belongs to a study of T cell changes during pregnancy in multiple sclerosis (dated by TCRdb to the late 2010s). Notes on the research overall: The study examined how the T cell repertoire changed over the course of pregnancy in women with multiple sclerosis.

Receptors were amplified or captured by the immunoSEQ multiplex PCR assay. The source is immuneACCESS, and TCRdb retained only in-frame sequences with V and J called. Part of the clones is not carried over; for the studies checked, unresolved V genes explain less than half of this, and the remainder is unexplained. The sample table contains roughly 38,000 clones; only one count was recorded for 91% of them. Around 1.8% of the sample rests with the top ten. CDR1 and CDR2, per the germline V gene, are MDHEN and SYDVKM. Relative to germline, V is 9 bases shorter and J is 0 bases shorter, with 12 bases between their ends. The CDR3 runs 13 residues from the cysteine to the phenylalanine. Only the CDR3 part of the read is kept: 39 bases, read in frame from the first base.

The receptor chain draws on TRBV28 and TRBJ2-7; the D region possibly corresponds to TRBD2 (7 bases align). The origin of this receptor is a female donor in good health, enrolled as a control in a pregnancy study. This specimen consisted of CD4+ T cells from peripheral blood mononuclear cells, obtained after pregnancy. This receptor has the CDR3 CASRGALSYEQYF. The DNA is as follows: TGTGCCAGTCGGGGGGCACTCTCCTACGAGCAGTACTTC.